Sequencing of this T cell receptor (beta chain) was carried out in a study of vaccination effects on CD4 cells after COVID-19 (dated by TCRdb to the early 2020s). For the wider study: Post-vaccine samples across the study were collected a median of 72 days after the second dose, with a range of 14 to 241. The study compared SARS-CoV-2 spike-specific CD4+ TCR repertoires before and after mRNA vaccination in COVID-19 convalescent patients and infection-naive vaccine recipients. Altogether, roughly 10 COVID-19 convalescent patients and several SARS-CoV-2-naive healthy vaccine recipients made up the full study. Cultures from other donors in the study were sequenced with the Oncomine TCR Beta short-read assay on an Illumina iSeq 100. Here is what the overall study found, with its caveats: Limitations of the study were the small number of convalescent patients and the absence of early post-infection timepoints. At late post-vaccination timepoints, both infection-induced and vaccine-induced clones showed marked clonal contraction, consistent with waning T cell responses. In healthy vaccine recipients, vaccine-induced clones were almost all SARS-CoV-2 mono-reactive, with only 1 of 255 cross-reactive with common cold coronaviruses.

To prepare the library, the immunoSEQ multiplex PCR assay was applied. DNA from the cultured, isolated CD4+ T cells was subjected to TCR beta CDR3 sequencing. As for how the authors treated the data: The analysis removed non-productive TCR sequences, trimmed reads to the CDR3 region, and retained only CDR3s that were 7 or more amino acids long. Antigen-specific clonotypes were identified using the MANAFEST web app by comparison of expansion in peptide wells against reference cultures. For clones to be considered positive, expansion at FDR<0.05 versus reference and all other wells, an odds ratio above 5, and a frequency above 0.1% in two replicate wells were required. Cross-reactive clonotypes were defined as significantly expanded in SARS-CoV-2 spike wells and in at least one common cold coronavirus spike condition. CDR3 similarity was assessed by Levenshtein distance with the stringdist R package, and unrooted trees were built with ape in R 3.6.1. TCRdb mirrors the immuneACCESS table, restricted to in-frame sequences. Some clones are absent from its copies; in checked studies, under half trace to an unresolved V gene, and the reason for the others is unknown. That table is the source of V, J and clone size, and D and trimming were worked out from the DNA. The sample table shows around 24,000 clones, and nearly 80% are seen once. Clones ranked in the top ten supply about 6.3% of the sample.

The ViraFEST assay stimulated PBMC with viral peptide pools and then used TCR sequencing to identify antigen-specific CD4+ T cell clonotypes by expansion. After about 10 days of culture, CD4+ T cells were isolated with the EasySep CD4+ T cell isolation kit. Two doses of either the BNT162b2 or the mRNA-1273 mRNA SARS-CoV-2 vaccine were administered to participants. The absence of prior SARS-CoV-2 infection in healthy vaccine recipients was confirmed by negative nucleocapsid antibodies before and after vaccination. About 1.8 million PBMC per well were cultured with 10 ug/ml peptides in IMDM containing roughly 5% human AB serum, around 10 IU/ml IL-2 and gentamicin. On days 3 and 7, half of the culture medium was replaced with fresh IL-2-containing medium. Unless noted otherwise, every peptide stimulation condition was grown in triplicate wells. Using Ficoll-Paque Plus gradient centrifugation, PBMC were separated from whole blood and then either used fresh or cryopreserved at -140C. The overlapping peptide pools covered the spike proteins of SARS-CoV-2 as well as those of the common cold coronaviruses HCoV-NL63, HCoV-OC43 and HCoV-229E. Genomic DNA was extracted from cultured CD4+ T cells with the QIAamp micro DNA kit.

A word on this clone: Its antigen is unknown. No quality values exist for individual bases; no much larger clone is one base distant.

From the germline V gene, CDR1 is MDHEN and CDR2 is SYDVKM. The CDR3, from cysteine to valine, totals 14 residues. Only the CDR3 DNA is retained, 42 bases long and in frame from the first base. V is reduced by 8 bases and J by 2 bases, leaving a spacing of 16 bases between them. The sequence was obtained from a human donor who received a COVID-19 vaccine. Some clones in this sample may be carry-over from other donors' samples. The sample consisted of CD4+ T cells from PBMCs cultured with SARS-CoV-2 spike peptides, taken after COVID-19 vaccination. The sample's cell subset or site label is to be understood as: SARS-CoV-2 spike overlapping peptide pool stimulation. The receptor chain draws on TRBV28 and TRBJ2-7, with the D gene call left open. The CDR3 protein: CASSGRRPTYEQYV. The base sequence is TGTGCCAGCTCCGGTCGACGTCCCACCTACGAGCAGTACGTC.